Listed below are T cell receptor beta chains from one sample, sequenced in a study of blood T cell repertoires in COVID-19. TCRdb's copy holds only in-frame clones and misses some; the assay was immunoSEQ multiplex PCR. The table includes under 95,000 clones, 83% detected once. The sequenced material came from peripheral blood. The source is a human donor in a cohort sampled during active COVID-19. The CDR3 runs from the conserved cysteine through the conserved F or W. Each record gives: V gene, clone size, J gene, D gene, CDR3 protein, CDR3 DNA. A D gene is named only where the DNA matches it firmly. The size entry is marked missing in some rows and otherwise reads once, few, many or a size class.

TRBV10-3	NA	TRBJ2-1	NA	CAISPGSNEQFF	TGTGCCATCAGCCCCGGTTCGAATGAGCAGTTCTTC
TRBV18	NA	TRBJ2-3	TRBD2	CASSPGLAENTQYF	TGTGCCAGCTCACCGGGACTAGCGGAAAATACGCAGTATTTT
TRBV5-4	NA	TRBJ2-7	NA	CASSFQGTEQWQYF	TGTGCCAGCAGCTTTCAGGGGACGGAACAGTGGCAGTACTTC
TRBV5-8	NA	TRBJ1-3	NA	CASSRPLGAGNTIYF	TGTGCCAGCAGCAGGCCCCTGGGCGCTGGAAACACCATATATTTT
TRBV29-1	NA	TRBJ2-7	NA	CSVKGGVGFYEQYF	TGCAGCGTCAAGGGGGGGGTGGGCTTCTACGAGCAGTACTTC
TRBV19	NA	TRBJ2-7	NA	CASGNYEQYF	TGTGCCAGCGGGAATTACGAGCAGTACTTC
TRBV10-1	few	TRBJ2-4	NA	CASFNRQGGKNIQYF	TGCGCCAGCTTCAATCGGCAGGGTGGCAAAAACATTCAGTACTTC
TRBV18	NA	TRBJ2-7	NA	CASSRGDFSYEQYF	TGTGCCAGCTCACGCGGGGACTTCTCCTACGAGCAGTACTTC
TRBV18	NA	TRBJ1-6	NA	CASSPPNPTGSSPLHF	TGTGCCAGCTCACCACCTAACCCTACCGGTAGTTCACCCCTCCACTTT
TRBV2	NA	TRBJ2-7	NA	CASSPETALYYEQYF	TGTGCCAGCAGTCCGGAGACAGCCCTATACTACGAGCAGTACTTC
TRBV20-1	NA	TRBJ1-2	NA	CSATGYGYTF	TGCAGCGCGACTGGCTATGGCTACACCTTC
TRBV20-1	NA	TRBJ1-1	NA	CSASARGGAFF	TGCAGTGCTAGTGCCAGGGGTGGTGCTTTCTTT
TRBV28	NA	TRBJ1-5	NA	CASSSRNQPQHF	TGTGCCAGCAGTTCGCGGAATCAGCCCCAGCATTTT
TRBV28	NA	TRBJ1-4	TRBD1	CASSPDRGRGEKLFF	TGTGCCAGCAGTCCAGACAGGGGGCGAGGGGAAAAACTGTTTTTT
TRBV7-2	NA	TRBJ2-7	TRBD2	CASSLAALAGLRSLSYEQYF	TGTGCCAGCAGCTTAGCCGCCTTAGCGGGATTAAGGTCCCTCTCCTACGAGCAGTACTTC
TRBV5-5	NA	TRBJ2-7	NA	CASSRQNYEQYF	TGTGCCAGCAGCCGACAGAACTACGAGCAGTACTTC
TRBV5-1	NA	TRBJ1-2	NA	CASSLGSNYGYTF	TGCGCCAGCAGCTTGGGGAGTAACTATGGCTACACCTTC
TRBV7-2	NA	TRBJ1-1	NA	CASSSPRGGNTEAFF	TGTGCCAGCAGCTCCCCCCGGGGGGGGAACACTGAAGCTTTCTTT
TRBV30	once	TRBJ2-4	NA	CACLPHGNIQYF	TGTGCCTGCCTCCCCCACGGAAACATTCAGTACTTC
TRBV5-6	NA	TRBJ1-2	TRBD1	CASSLVGNRGDYTF	TGTGCCAGCAGCTTGGTCGGGAACAGGGGGGACTACACCTTC
TRBV27	NA	TRBJ2-1	NA	CASSALRQVDNEQFF	TGTGCCAGCAGTGCTCTCCGGCAGGTCGACAATGAGCAGTTCTTC